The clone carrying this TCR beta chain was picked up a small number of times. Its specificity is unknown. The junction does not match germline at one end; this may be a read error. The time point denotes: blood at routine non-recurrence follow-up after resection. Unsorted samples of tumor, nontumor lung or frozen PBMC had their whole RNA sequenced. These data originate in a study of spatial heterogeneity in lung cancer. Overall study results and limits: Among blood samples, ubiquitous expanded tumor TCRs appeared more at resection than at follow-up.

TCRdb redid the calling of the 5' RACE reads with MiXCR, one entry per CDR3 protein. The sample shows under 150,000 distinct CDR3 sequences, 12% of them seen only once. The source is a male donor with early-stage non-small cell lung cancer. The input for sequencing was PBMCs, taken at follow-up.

This CDR3 is CASSQGLAGNNEQFF. The CDR3 coding sequence is TGTGCTAGCAGCCAGGGACTAGCGGGGAACAATGAGCAGTTCTTC. The gene calls are TRBV7-7 and TRBJ2-1; 13 bases map to TRBD2. Germline loops: CDR1 SSHAT, CDR2 FNYEAQ (reference sequence). The CDR3 runs 15 residues.